Given below is one T cell receptor beta chain in context. Its antigen is still unknown. The ends lost 0 bases at V and 10 bases at J; junction bases unmatched: 18. The CDR3 is 17 amino acids. CDR1 and CDR2 (germline): SGHRS, YFSETQ. Sampled 1 year posttransplant, controls received myeloablative marrow transplants, methotrexate and a calcineurin inhibitor. This sample was taken from a study of T cells after posttransplantation cyclophosphamide. Whole-study results and caveats: Skin or GI-infiltrating T cells shared few TRB sequences with blood.

Only in-frame clones appear in the TCRdb table, and some are missing; sequencing was by immunoSEQ multiplex PCR. The sample has over 10,000 clones, 75% to 85% seen once. This receptor was obtained from a male patient aged 30 to 39 who received an allogeneic stem cell transplant from an unrelated donor, was CMV-positive, and had acute GVHD only. A share of the T cells may be of graft donor origin. The chain couples TRBV5-1 to TRBJ1-2, with TRBD1 matching over 7 bases. The sample consisted of PBMCs, taken around 350 days after allogeneic stem cell transplant with calcineurin inhibitor and methotrexate. DNA of the CDR3: TGCGCCAGCAGCTTGGGACAGGGTCCCGCCGATCGGGGGATCTACACCTTC. This sequence encodes CASSLGQGPADRGIYTF.